Below, 10 T cell receptor beta chains from the same sample are listed, as sequenced in a study of cytomegalovirus exposure and HLA in healthy donors. Primers: 60 Vbeta forward and 13 Jbeta reverse. Assay: immunoSEQ multiplex PCR; the TCRdb copy retains only in-frame clones and omits some. This sample carries more than 75,000 clones, around 70% of them seen once, and the ten largest clones take 9.1%. Material: PBMCs. These receptors all come from a man between 40 and 49 years old in good health and CMV-seropositive.

The genes are TRBV9 and TRBJ1-4; D gene unclear. The CDR3 is 16 amino acids. Germline assignment: CDR1 SGDLS and CDR2 YYNGEE. V dropped 1 base and J dropped 5 bases, with 15 bases sitting between them. This CDR3 reads CASSVSAGGTNEKLFF. CDR3 nucleotides: TGTGCCAGCAGCGTAAGCGCAGGAGGTACGAATGAAAAACTGTTTTTT.

This chain links TRBV11-3 with TRBJ2-7; D is unclear. CDR3 size: 11 residues. Germline CDR1 is SGHNT and CDR2 is YENEEA. The V end lost 5 bases, the J end lost 6 bases, and 8 bases lay between the germline ends. The CDR3 region is CASSDGSEQYF. CDR3 nucleotides: TGTGCCAGCAGCGATGGTAGCGAGCAGTACTTC.

This CDR3 reads CASSPGQNNEKLFF. CDR3 DNA: TGTGCCAGCAGCCCCGGACAGAATAATGAAAAACTGTTTTTT. The gene calls are TRBV5-4 and TRBJ1-4; D may be TRBD1 (6 bases). V lost 4 bases, J lost 4 bases, and 11 bases lay in between. This CDR3 is 14 amino acids long. Germline loops: CDR1 SGHNT, CDR2 YYREEE (reference sequence).

The chain joins TRBV15 to TRBJ2-1, with 7 bases fitting TRBD2. V lost 2 bases, J lost 8 bases, and 15 bases stayed unmatched. This CDR3 is 17 amino acids long. Germline loops: CDR1 LNHNV, CDR2 YYDKDF (reference sequence). DNA for the CDR3: TGTGCCACCAGCAGAAGGCTAGCGGACCGTTTTGGAGATGAGCAGTTCTTC. Translation: CATSRRLADRFGDEQFF.

V usage is TRBV6-6 and J usage is TRBJ2-1, with TRBD1 identical over 9 bases. The CDR3 consists of 14 residues. From germline, CDR1 is MNHNY and CDR2 SVGAGI (reference sequence). Unmatched junction bases numbered 7, after V lost 6 bases and J lost 7 bases. In nucleotides, the CDR3 is TGTGCCAGCAGCCGGGACAGGGATGTGAATGAGCAGTTCTTC. Protein: CASSRDRDVNEQFF.

The chain combines TRBV29-1 with TRBJ1-1, with D possibly TRBD1 on 5 matching bases. The CDR3 sequence is 11 residues long. Per the germline V gene, CDR1 is SQVTM and CDR2 is ANQGSEA. Trimming stripped 4 bases from V and 6 bases from J, with 9 bases between. The CDR3 sequence is CSVVAGAEAFF. The CDR3 nucleotides are TGCAGCGTTGTTGCGGGGGCTGAAGCTTTCTTT.

This sequence joins TRBV6-4 and TRBJ2-2; no firm D call. The CDR3 contains 13 residues. From germline, CDR1 is MRHNA and CDR2 SNTAGT. Trimming pared 4 bases from V and 3 bases from J, leaving 6 bases between. CDR3 DNA: TGTGCCAGCAGTGCCGTATACACCGGGGAGCTGTTTTTT. Translation gives CASSAVYTGELFF.

This clone has a handful of counts. V usage is TRBV7-2 and J usage is TRBJ2-3, with D possibly TRBD2 on 6 matching bases. The ends were cut back, 5 bases at V and 7 bases at J, with 22 bases in the middle. The length of the CDR3 is 16 residues. The germline V gene encodes CDR1 SGHTA and CDR2 FQGNSA. CDR3 residues: CASSQRSGLSGNTQYF. The CDR3 region has the DNA TGTGCCAGCAGCCAGCGAAGCGGGCTAAGTGGAAATACGCAGTATTTT.

The rearrangement links TRBV5-1 to TRBJ2-3, with 12 bases fitting TRBD2. This CDR3 contains 17 residues. In germline, CDR1 is SGHRS, CDR2 YFSETQ. The junction had 8 bases not matched to a gene; V was cut back by 4 bases and J by 2 bases. The CDR3 nucleotides are TGCGCCAGCAGCCTAATAGGGACTAGCGGGTTCACAGATACGCAGTATTTT. It translates to CASSLIGTSGFTDTQYF.

This clone was observed a single time. V usage is TRBV7-9 and J usage is TRBJ1-3, with 10 bases lining up with TRBD1. The CDR3 consists of 16 residues. The germline V gene encodes CDR1 SEHNR and CDR2 FQNEAQ (reference sequence). V dropped 5 bases and J dropped 2; count of bases not matched to a gene: 6. The CDR3 bases are TGTGCCAGCAGCGCCCGACAGGGGGCAACTGGAAACACCATATATTTT. Translating it yields CASSARQGATGNTIYF.